Listed below are T cell receptor beta chains from one sample, sequenced in a study of T cells in Graves' hyperthyroidism and ophthalmopathy. Using its own MiXCR run on the multiplex PCR reads, TCRdb lists one record per CDR3 protein. The profile shows hundreds of thousands of distinct CDR3 sequences, about 14% of them singletons. Material for sequencing was blood. The receptors here all came from a woman aged 45-65 years with Graves' ophthalmopathy. Each CDR3 is given with its conserved first and last residue. Each record gives: CDR3 DNA, CDR3 protein, J gene, V gene, clone size, D gene. D genes are given only for firm matches. Clone size is stated in some rows and not others, as once, few, many or a class when expanded.

TGTGCCAGCAGCCGAGGAAGGATCCAAGAGACCCAGTACTTC | CASSRGRIQETQYF | TRBJ2-5 | TRBV16 | many | NA
TGTGCCAGCAGCTTAGGGGGTAGCGGGAGTCCCGAGCAGTACTTC | CASSLGGSGSPEQYF | TRBJ2-7 | TRBV7-2 | many | TRBD2
TGTGCCAGCAGCTTACTAGGAGGTTACAATGAGCAGTTCTTC | CASSLLGGYNEQFF | TRBJ2-1 | TRBV7-9 | many | NA
TGTGCCAGCAGTAACACCGGGGGCACCCTGTACGAGCAGTACTTC | CASSNTGGTLYEQYF | TRBJ2-7 | TRBV27 | many | NA
TGTGCCAGTAGTATGGCTAGCGGGGGGCAAAACATTCAGTACTTC | CASSMASGGQNIQYF | TRBJ2-4 | TRBV19 | few | TRBD2
TGTGCCAGCAGCTTAGAAGGCCGTTATAGCAATCAGCCCCAGCATTTT | CASSLEGRYSNQPQHF | TRBJ1-5 | TRBV7-2 | few | NA
TGTGCCACCAGTGCCGGGACTAGCGGGAGTGCCGGGGAGCTGTTTTTT | CATSAGTSGSAGELFF | TRBJ2-2 | TRBV24-1 | many | TRBD2
TGTGCCAGCAGCCAAGAGGAGGGAGGAGGGCCGGATACGCAGTATTTT | CASSQEEGGGPDTQYF | TRBJ2-3 | TRBV4-2 | NA | NA
TGTGCCAGCTCACCACGACCGTCCGAGCAGTACTTC | CASSPRPSEQYF | TRBJ2-7 | TRBV18 | many | NA
TGTGCCAGCAGCTCACCCGGGATGATCTACGAGCAGTACTTC | CASSSPGMIYEQYF | TRBJ2-7 | TRBV7-9 | many | NA
TGCAGTGCAGGGGGGGGGCCCCAGCATTTT | CSAGGGPQHF | TRBJ1-5 | TRBV20-1 | many | NA
TGTGCCAGCAGTTTCAGGGGGCGGAACGGGGAGCTGTTTTTT | CASSFRGRNGELFF | TRBJ2-2 | TRBV5-4 | NA | TRBD1
TGTGCCAGCAGTAGCGGACTAGCGGAGGGCGGATTTTACAGTGAGCAGTTCTTC | CASSSGLAEGGFYSEQFF | TRBJ2-1 | TRBV7-2 | NA | TRBD2
TGTGCCAGCAGTTACTCTAGACTAGCCGGTGGAAACATTCAGTACTTC | CASSYSRLAGGNIQYF | TRBJ2-4 | TRBV6-6 | NA | TRBD2
TGTGCCAGCAGCTTATCTGGAAACTCTGGGGCCAACGTCCTGACTTTC | CASSLSGNSGANVLTF | TRBJ2-6 | TRBV7-2 | NA | NA
TGTGCCAGCAGCTTTGAGGGCACTGAAGCTTTCTTT | CASSFEGTEAFF | TRBJ1-1 | TRBV7-8 | many | NA
TGTGCCAGCAGCGTAGCTCTGCCGTACCGGTACAATGAGCAGTTCTTC | CASSVALPYRYNEQFF | TRBJ2-1 | TRBV9 | many | NA
TGCAGTGCTAACCGTTGGGAGGGCCGTCGGGAGCAGTACTTC | CSANRWEGRREQYF | TRBJ2-7 | TRBV20-1 | many | TRBD2
TGTGCCAGCAGCCAAGACCTAACTAGCGTTAGCTCCTACAATGAGCAGTTCTTC | CASSQDLTSVSSYNEQFF | TRBJ2-1 | TRBV3-1 | NA | TRBD2
TGTGCCTGGCAGCGGTCTGAAGCTTTCTTT | CAWQRSEAFF | TRBJ1-1 | TRBV30 | many | NA
TGTGCCACCTCGGACAGGTTTACGTACGAGCAGTACTTC | CATSDRFTYEQYF | TRBJ2-7 | TRBV6-2/TRBV6-3 | many | TRBD1
TGTGCCAGCAGTTTAATTTTGTTTAACTATGGCTACACCTTC | CASSLILFNYGYTF | TRBJ1-2 | TRBV12-3/TRBV12-4 | NA | NA
TGTGCCAGCAGTGAAGTACCCCAAGAGACCCAGTACTTC | CASSEVPQETQYF | TRBJ2-5 | TRBV2 | many | NA
TGCGCCAGCAGCTTGCAGGGTCGGAGTGACACTGAAGCTTTCTTT | CASSLQGRSDTEAFF | TRBJ1-1 | TRBV5-1 | many | NA